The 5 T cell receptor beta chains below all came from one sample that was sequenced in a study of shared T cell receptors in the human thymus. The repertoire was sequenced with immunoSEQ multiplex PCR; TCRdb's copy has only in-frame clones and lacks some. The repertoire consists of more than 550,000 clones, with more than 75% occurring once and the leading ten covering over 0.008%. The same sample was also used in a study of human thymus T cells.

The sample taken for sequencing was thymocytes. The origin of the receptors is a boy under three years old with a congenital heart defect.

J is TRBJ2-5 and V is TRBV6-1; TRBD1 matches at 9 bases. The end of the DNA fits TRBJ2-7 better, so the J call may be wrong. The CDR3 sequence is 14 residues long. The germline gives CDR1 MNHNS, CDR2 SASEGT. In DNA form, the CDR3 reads TGTGCCAGCAGTTCCGGGACAGGGAGCCACGAGCAGTACTTC. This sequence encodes CASSSGTGSHEQYF.

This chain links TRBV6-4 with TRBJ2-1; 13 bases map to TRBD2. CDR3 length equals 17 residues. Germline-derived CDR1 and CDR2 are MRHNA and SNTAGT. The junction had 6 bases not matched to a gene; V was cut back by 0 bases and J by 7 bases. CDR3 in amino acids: CASSDSTSGGRVNEQFF. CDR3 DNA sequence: TGTGCCAGCAGTGACTCGACTAGCGGGGGGCGCGTAAATGAGCAGTTCTTC.

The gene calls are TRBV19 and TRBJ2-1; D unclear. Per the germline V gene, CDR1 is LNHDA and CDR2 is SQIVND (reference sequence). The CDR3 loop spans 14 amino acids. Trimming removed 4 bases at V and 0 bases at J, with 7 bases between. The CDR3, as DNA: TGTGCCAGTAGTAGGGCGAGCTCCTACAATGAGCAGTTCTTC. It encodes CASSRASSYNEQFF.

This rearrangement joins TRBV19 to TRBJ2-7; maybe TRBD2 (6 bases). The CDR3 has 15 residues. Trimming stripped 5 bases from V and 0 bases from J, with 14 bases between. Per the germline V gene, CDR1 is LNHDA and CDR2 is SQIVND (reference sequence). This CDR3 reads CASSPHGGSSYEQYF. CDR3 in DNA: TGTGCCAGTAGTCCCCACGGGGGAAGCTCCTACGAGCAGTACTTC.

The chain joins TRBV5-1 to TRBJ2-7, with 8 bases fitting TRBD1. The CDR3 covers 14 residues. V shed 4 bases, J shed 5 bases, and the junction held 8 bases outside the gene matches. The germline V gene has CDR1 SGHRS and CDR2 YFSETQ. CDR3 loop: CASSEGQDRHEQYF. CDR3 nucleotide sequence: TGCGCCAGCAGCGAGGGACAGGATCGCCACGAGCAGTACTTC.